The 17 T cell receptor beta chains reported below all come from one sample, sequenced in a study of OX40 agonist ivuxolimab in advanced cancers. Clones were read by immunoSEQ multiplex PCR, and TCRdb kept only the in-frame ones, dropping some. The data contain about 38,000 clones, over 80% of them singletons. The specimen comprised CD4+ or CD8+ T cells sorted from blood, sampled in a trial of the OX40 agonist ivuxolimab. These receptors were taken from an adult with an advanced solid tumor such as melanoma, head and neck, liver or kidney cancer.

The V call is TRBV5-6, the J call TRBJ2-1; D possibly matches TRBD1 or TRBD2 (5 bases each). The CDR3 contains 15 residues. V was pared by 4 bases and J by 5 bases, with 16 bases between. The germline V gene has CDR1 SGHDT and CDR2 YYEEEE. Here the CDR3 reads CASSRGPYANNEQFF. CDR3 coding DNA: TGTGCCAGCAGCCGGGGACCCTACGCGAACAATGAGCAGTTCTTC.

The chain recombines TRBV7-9 with TRBJ1-5; D call uncertain. The ends were cut back, 6 bases at V and 1 base at J, with 4 bases in the middle. Looked up from germline, CDR1 is SEHNR and CDR2 is FQNEAQ (reference sequence). The length of the CDR3 is 12 residues. DNA for the CDR3: TGTGCCAGCAGGACCAGCAATCAGCCCCAGCATTTT. Translating it yields CASRTSNQPQHF.

This clone has just one count. The rearrangement links TRBV6-1 to TRBJ2-7, with unresolved D. Germline assignment: CDR1 MNHNS and CDR2 SASEGT. The CDR3 is 13 amino acids. The V gene lost 2 bases and the J gene lost 2 bases, with 7 bases spanning the gap. The CDR3 region is CASSETEPYEQYF. CDR3 coding DNA: TGTGCCAGCAGTGAAACAGAACCCTACGAGCAGTACTTC.

The CDR3 sequence is CASSYPGNTEAFF. DNA for the CDR3: TGTGCCAGCAGTTATCCGGGGAACACTGAAGCTTTCTTT. The V call is TRBV6-1, the J call TRBJ1-1; no definite D call. The V and J ends lost 5 bases and 1 base respectively, with 8 bases between them. CDR1 and CDR2 from the germline V gene are MNHNS and SASEGT. This CDR3 region has 13 residues.

The rearrangement uses TRBV4-2 and TRBJ2-3; D unclear. The germline CDR1 and CDR2 sequences are LGHNA and YNFKEQ. V gave up 0 bases and J gave up 4 bases, with 14 bases separating them. The CDR3 has 16 amino acids. CDR3 sequence reads: CASSQDRPSVSDTQYF. The DNA of the CDR3 is TGTGCCAGCAGCCAAGATAGACCGAGCGTATCAGATACGCAGTATTTT.

This clone occurred once. This chain connects TRBV12-5 to TRBJ2-1, with a weak D call TRBD2 (6 bases). V gave up 7 bases and J gave up 3 bases, with 16 bases separating them. Germline lookup yields CDR1 LGHNT and CDR2 FRNRAP. CDR3 length: 15 amino acids. The CDR3 protein is CASAPGAQVYNEQFF. DNA of the CDR3: TGTGCTAGTGCCCCGGGAGCCCAGGTCTACAATGAGCAGTTCTTC.

This clone is a singleton in its sample. This specimen includes other DNA sequences encoding the same CDR3. The chain employs TRBV27 and TRBJ2-1; 11 bases fit TRBD2. The junction had 5 bases not matched to a gene; V was cut back by 6 bases and J by 4 bases. Germline CDR1 is MNHEY and CDR2 is SMNVEV (reference sequence). The CDR3 runs 15 residues. CDR3 region: CASSPGTSGYNEQFF. CDR3 nucleotide sequence: TGTGCCAGCAGCCCTGGGACTAGCGGATACAATGAGCAGTTCTTC.

The chain couples TRBV18 to TRBJ2-2; TRBD2 is a possible D gene (6 bases). The CDR3 runs to 15 residues. Trimming pared 2 bases from V and 4 bases from J, leaving 11 bases between. From germline, CDR1 is KGHSH and CDR2 LQKENI. The CDR3 nucleotides read TGTGCCAGCTCACCAGGAGGGCTGGTCACCGGGGAGCTGTTTTTT. This sequence encodes CASSPGGLVTGELFF.

The chain joins TRBV7-8 to TRBJ2-2; 9 nucleotides agree with TRBD2. CDR1 SGHVS and CDR2 FQNEAQ come from the germline V gene. V shed 5 bases and J 5 bases; nucleotides not matched to a gene: 6. The CDR3 has 15 amino acids. CDR3 region: CASSREREVTGELFF. CDR3 nucleotides: TGTGCCAGCAGCCGCGAGCGGGAGGTTACCGGGGAGCTGTTTTTT.

The gene calls are TRBV29-1 and TRBJ2-2, with D possibly TRBD1 on 6 matching bases. Per germline, CDR1 SQVTM and CDR2 ANQGSEA. The CDR3 runs 15 residues. V lost 2 bases, J lost 3 bases, and 13 bases lay in between. CDR3 coding DNA: TGCAGCGTTGAAAGGTGGGGGCAGGACACCGGGGAGCTGTTTTTT. As protein: CSVERWGQDTGELFF.

The genes are TRBV2 and TRBJ2-7; 11 bases align to TRBD2. The CDR3 loop spans 17 amino acids. The germline CDR1 and CDR2 sequences are SNHLY and FYNNEI. The J segment lost 2 bases and the V segment lost 5 bases, leaving 11 bases of the junction unmatched. The CDR3 protein is CASSPKPSGRLPYEQYF. The CDR3 DNA is TGTGCCAGCAGTCCTAAGCCTAGCGGGAGGCTCCCCTACGAGCAGTACTTC.

This clone was counted once. The CDR3 region has the DNA TGTGCCAGCAGCCTTCCGGGCGTATCACAGGGGGCCCCGTACGAGCAGTACTTC. Its protein is CASSLPGVSQGAPYEQYF. The rearrangement links TRBV28 to TRBJ2-7, with 9 nucleotides matching TRBD1. CDR1 MDHEN and CDR2 SYDVKM come from the germline V gene. The length of the CDR3 is 18 residues. The V and J ends lost 6 bases and 4 bases, in that order; junction bases with no gene match: 19. The full variable domain, completed using reference TRBV28 and TRBJ2-7, is DVKVTQSSRYLVKRTGEKVFLECVQDMDHENMFWYRQDPGLGLRLIYFSYDVKMKEKGDIPEGYSVSREKKERFSLILESASTNQTSMYLCASSLPGVSQGAPYEQYFGPGTRLTVT.

In this sample, this clone turned up once. J is TRBJ2-7 and V is TRBV28; 9 nucleotides line up with TRBD2. Per germline, CDR1 MDHEN and CDR2 SYDVKM. The trim removed 4 bases at V and 10 bases at J, leaving 17 bases unmatched. The CDR3 covers 16 residues. CDR3 residues: CASSSFSSGTINLQYF. The CDR3 DNA sequence: TGTGCCAGCAGTTCCTTTTCTAGCGGGACGATAAATCTACAGTACTTC. Full variable domain (outside the CDR3, taken from reference TRBV28 and TRBJ2-7): DVKVTQSSRYLVKRTGEKVFLECVQDMDHENMFWYRQDPGLGLRLIYFSYDVKMKEKGDIPEGYSVSREKKERFSLILESASTNQTSMYLCASSSFSSGTINLQYFGPGTRLTVT.

This chain connects TRBV25-1 to TRBJ2-1; 9 positions match TRBD2. V gave up 0 bases and J gave up 6 bases; unmatched junction bases: 3. CDR1 and CDR2 from the germline V gene are MGHDK and SYGVNS. The CDR3 covers 15 residues. The DNA of the CDR3 is TGTGCCAGCAGTGAATATGGTAGCGGGAGCAATGAGCAGTTCTTC. The encoded protein is CASSEYGSGSNEQFF.

The genes are TRBV25-1 and TRBJ1-1; 7 nucleotides line up with TRBD1. Trimming at V came to 4 bases and at J to 3 bases, leaving 5 bases not matched to a gene. The CDR3 sequence is 14 residues long. The germline V gene encodes CDR1 MGHDK and CDR2 SYGVNS. CDR3 region: CASSGDRVDTEAFF. CDR3 in DNA: TGTGCCAGCAGTGGTGACAGGGTAGACACTGAAGCTTTCTTT.

The chain uses TRBV30 and TRBJ2-1; 8 bases match TRBD1. Unmatched junction bases numbered 4, after V lost 6 bases and J lost 6 bases. This CDR3 is 12 amino acids long. Germline CDR1 reads GTSNPN; CDR2 reads SVGIG (reference sequence). The CDR3 spells CACSTGVNEQFF. The CDR3 bases are TGTGCCTGTTCGACAGGGGTCAATGAGCAGTTCTTC.

The chain couples TRBV7-2 to TRBJ1-2, with D possibly being TRBD1 (5 bases). Germline V CDR1 and CDR2: SGHTA, FQGNSA. The CDR3 runs 16 residues. Trimming cost V 1 base and J 4 bases, with 16 bases left between them. This chain's CDR3 is CASSLDPGTAGYGYTF. The DNA for the CDR3 is TGTGCCAGCAGCTTAGACCCCGGGACGGCGGGCTATGGCTACACCTTC.